This TCR beta chain was observed in a study of shared clonotypes between healthy human individuals. Deletions cut 4 bases from V and 5 bases from J, with 8 bases between. The germline V gene encodes CDR1 PRHDT and CDR2 FYEKMQ (reference sequence). The CDR3 is 12 amino acids. Assay runs were performed at deep level. The repertoire was sequenced with immunoSEQ multiplex PCR; TCRdb's copy has only in-frame clones and lacks some. The sample includes about half a million clones, roughly 78% of them seen just once. J is TRBJ1-2 and V is TRBV13; the D is unclear. The sample consisted of PBMCs. This TCR derives from a woman in her thirties or forties in good health. Some clones in this sample may be carry-over from other donors' samples. Written as DNA, the CDR3 is TGTGCCAGCAGCTCGGACGGGTATGGCTACACCTTC. This gives the protein CASSSDGYGYTF.